A selection of T cell receptor beta chains follows, all from one sample in a study of cytomegalovirus exposure and HLA in healthy donors. Data came from immunoSEQ multiplex PCR; TCRdb stores just in-frame clones and leaves some out. The profile shows 150,000 to 200,000 clones, roughly 75% of them singletons. Input material: PBMCs. Receptor source: a male donor in good health and CMV-seronegative. Each CDR3 is given with its conserved first and last residue. Fields, in order: CDR3 protein, CDR3 DNA, clone size, V gene, D gene, J gene. A D gene is named only where the DNA matches it firmly. Some rows mark clone size as missing; the rest say once, few, many or name a class of expanded clone.

CDR3 protein: CASSPRTPQETQYF
CDR3 DNA: TGTGCCAGCAGCCCCCGGACACCACAGGAGACCCAGTACTTC
clone size: few
V gene: TRBV7-9
D gene: NA
J gene: TRBJ2-5

CDR3 protein: CASSIDPIRDEQYF
CDR3 DNA: TGTGCCAGTAGTATAGACCCGATCAGGGACGAGCAGTACTTC
clone size: NA
V gene: TRBV19
D gene: NA
J gene: TRBJ2-7

CDR3 protein: CASRGQPNTGELFF
CDR3 DNA: TGTGCCAGCAGGGGACAGCCGAACACCGGGGAGCTGTTTTTT
clone size: few
V gene: TRBV6-1
D gene: TRBD1
J gene: TRBJ2-2

CDR3 protein: CASSLRRSYEQYF
CDR3 DNA: TGTGCCAGCAGTTTAAGGAGGAGCTACGAGCAGTACTTC
clone size: NA
V gene: TRBV27
D gene: NA
J gene: TRBJ2-7

CDR3 protein: CASSPRDRGLQPQHF
CDR3 DNA: TGTGCCAGCTCACCACGGGACAGGGGGCTTCAGCCCCAGCATTTT
clone size: NA
V gene: TRBV18
D gene: TRBD1
J gene: TRBJ1-5

CDR3 protein: CASGSGTVEMDEQFF
CDR3 DNA: TGTGCTAGTGGTTCCGGGACAGTGGAGATGGATGAGCAGTTCTTC
clone size: NA
V gene: TRBV12-5
D gene: TRBD1
J gene: TRBJ2-1

CDR3 protein: CASSSPRDRGRREQYF
CDR3 DNA: TGTGCCAGCAGTTCTCCCCGGGACAGGGGACGACGCGAGCAGTACTTC
clone size: NA
V gene: TRBV6-5
D gene: TRBD1
J gene: TRBJ2-7

CDR3 protein: CASKLGAGGSSGANVLTF
CDR3 DNA: TGTGCCAGTAAATTAGGAGCGGGAGGGAGCTCTGGGGCCAACGTCCTGACTTTC
clone size: once
V gene: TRBV19
D gene: TRBD2
J gene: TRBJ2-6

CDR3 protein: CASSSDRLVGAFF
CDR3 DNA: TGCGCCAGCAGCTCCGACAGGTTGGTGGGTGCTTTCTTT
clone size: NA
V gene: TRBV5-1
D gene: NA
J gene: TRBJ1-1

CDR3 protein: CASSLGQGSGANVLTF
CDR3 DNA: TGTGCCAGCAGCTTAGGGCAGGGGTCTGGGGCCAACGTCCTGACTTTC
clone size: NA
V gene: TRBV7-9
D gene: NA
J gene: TRBJ2-6

CDR3 protein: CSVEDRGDSYNEQFF
CDR3 DNA: TGCAGCGTTGAAGACAGGGGGGATTCCTACAATGAGCAGTTCTTC
clone size: NA
V gene: TRBV29-1
D gene: NA
J gene: TRBJ2-1

CDR3 protein: CASSSPGAVNTEAFF
CDR3 DNA: TGTGCCAGTAGTTCGCCAGGGGCCGTGAACACTGAAGCTTTCTTT
clone size: many
V gene: TRBV19
D gene: NA
J gene: TRBJ1-1

CDR3 protein: CASSLGGRAGQETQYF
CDR3 DNA: TGTGCCAGCAGCCTGGGCGGGAGGGCTGGTCAAGAGACCCAGTACTTC
clone size: NA
V gene: TRBV5-4
D gene: TRBD2
J gene: TRBJ2-5

CDR3 protein: CASSPWDRNTEAFF
CDR3 DNA: TGTGCCAGCTCACCGTGGGACAGGAACACTGAAGCTTTCTTT
clone size: few
V gene: TRBV18
D gene: TRBD1
J gene: TRBJ1-1

CDR3 protein: CASIRDRNTEAFF
CDR3 DNA: TGTGCCAGTATCAGAGACAGGAACACTGAAGCTTTCTTT
clone size: NA
V gene: TRBV19
D gene: NA
J gene: TRBJ1-1

CDR3 protein: CASSLLPGTEAFF
CDR3 DNA: TGTGCCAGCAGCTTACTCCCGGGCACTGAAGCTTTCTTT
clone size: NA
V gene: TRBV7-3
D gene: NA
J gene: TRBJ1-1

CDR3 protein: CASSLQAGDGYTF
CDR3 DNA: TGTGCCAGCAGCTTGCAGGCAGGGGATGGCTACACCTTC
clone size: NA
V gene: TRBV5-5
D gene: NA
J gene: TRBJ1-2

CDR3 protein: CASSQSGTYLPPLHF
CDR3 DNA: TGCGCCAGCAGCCAGTCCGGGACATACCTTCCGCCCCTCCACTTT
clone size: few
V gene: TRBV4-1
D gene: NA
J gene: TRBJ1-6

CDR3 protein: CASSLVNRKLNSPLHF
CDR3 DNA: TGTGCCAGCAGCTTGGTCAATCGAAAGCTCAATTCACCCCTCCACTTT
clone size: NA
V gene: TRBV5-6
D gene: NA
J gene: TRBJ1-6

CDR3 protein: CASSSYKTGGGEKLFF
CDR3 DNA: TGCGCCAGCAGCTCATATAAGACAGGTGGAGGAGAAAAACTGTTTTTT
clone size: NA
V gene: TRBV5-1
D gene: NA
J gene: TRBJ1-4